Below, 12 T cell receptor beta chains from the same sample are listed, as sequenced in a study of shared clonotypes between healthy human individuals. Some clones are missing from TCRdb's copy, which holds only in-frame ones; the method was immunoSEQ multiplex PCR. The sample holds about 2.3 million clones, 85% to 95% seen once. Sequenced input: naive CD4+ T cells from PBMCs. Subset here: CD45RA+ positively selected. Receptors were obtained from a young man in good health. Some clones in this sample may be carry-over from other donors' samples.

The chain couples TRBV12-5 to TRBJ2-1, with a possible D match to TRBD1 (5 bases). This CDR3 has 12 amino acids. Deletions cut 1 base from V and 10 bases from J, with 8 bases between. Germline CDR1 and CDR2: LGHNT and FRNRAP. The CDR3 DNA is TGTGCTAGTGGTTTGGGGCAGGGCGAGCAGTTCTTC. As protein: CASGLGQGEQFF.

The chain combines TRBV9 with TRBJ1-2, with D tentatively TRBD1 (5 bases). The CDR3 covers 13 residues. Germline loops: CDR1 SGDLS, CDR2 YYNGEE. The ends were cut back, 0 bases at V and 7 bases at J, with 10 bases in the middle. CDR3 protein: CASSVEQVGGYTF. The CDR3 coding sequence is TGTGCCAGCAGCGTAGAACAGGTCGGTGGCTACACCTTC.

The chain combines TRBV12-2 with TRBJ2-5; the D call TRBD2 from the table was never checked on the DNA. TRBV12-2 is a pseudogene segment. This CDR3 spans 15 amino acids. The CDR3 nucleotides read TGTGCAAGTCGCGCCCAGGCTAGCGTCCAAGAGACCCAGTACTTC. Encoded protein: CASRAQASVQETQYF.

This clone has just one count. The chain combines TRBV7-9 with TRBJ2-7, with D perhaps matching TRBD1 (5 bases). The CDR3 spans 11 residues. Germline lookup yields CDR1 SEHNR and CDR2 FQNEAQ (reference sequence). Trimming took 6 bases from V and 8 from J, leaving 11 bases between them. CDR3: CASRSGWQQYF. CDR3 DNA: TGTGCCAGCAGATCAGGGTGGCAGCAGTACTTC.

The CDR3 nucleotides read TGTGCCATCAGACCCTACAGGGACGGCGATGAGCAGTTCTTC. Residues: CAIRPYRDGDEQFF. V usage is TRBV10-3 and J usage is TRBJ2-1; D possibly corresponds to TRBD1 (6 bases). Trimming left V 6 bases short and J 8 bases short, with 17 bases between. Looked up from germline, CDR1 is ENHRY and CDR2 is SYGVKD. The CDR3 runs 14 residues.

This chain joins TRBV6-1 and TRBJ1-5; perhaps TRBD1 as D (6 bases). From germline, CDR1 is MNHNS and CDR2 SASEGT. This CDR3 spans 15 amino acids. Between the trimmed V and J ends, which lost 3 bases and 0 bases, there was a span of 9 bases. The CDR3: CASSERGFSNQPQHF. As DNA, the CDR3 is TGTGCCAGCAGTGAGAGGGGGTTTAGCAATCAGCCCCAGCATTTT.

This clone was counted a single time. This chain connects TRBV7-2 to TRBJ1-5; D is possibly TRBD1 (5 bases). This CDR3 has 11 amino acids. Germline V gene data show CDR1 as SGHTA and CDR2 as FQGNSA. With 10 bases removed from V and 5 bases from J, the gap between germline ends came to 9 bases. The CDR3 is CAIQDHQPQHF. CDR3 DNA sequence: TGTGCCATACAGGACCATCAGCCCCAGCATTTT. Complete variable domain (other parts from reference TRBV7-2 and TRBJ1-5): GAGVSQSPSNKVTEKGKDVELRCDPISGHTALYWYRQSLGQGLEFLIYFQGNSAPDKSGLPSDRFSAERTGGSVSTLTIQRTQQEDSAVYLCAIQDHQPQHFGDGTRLSIL.

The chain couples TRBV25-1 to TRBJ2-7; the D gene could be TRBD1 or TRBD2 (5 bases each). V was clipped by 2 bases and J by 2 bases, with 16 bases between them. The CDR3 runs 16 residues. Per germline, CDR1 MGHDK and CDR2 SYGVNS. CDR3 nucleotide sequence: TGTGCCAGCAGTGAACTTCAAGGACGGGGACCCTACGAGCAGTACTTC. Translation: CASSELQGRGPYEQYF.

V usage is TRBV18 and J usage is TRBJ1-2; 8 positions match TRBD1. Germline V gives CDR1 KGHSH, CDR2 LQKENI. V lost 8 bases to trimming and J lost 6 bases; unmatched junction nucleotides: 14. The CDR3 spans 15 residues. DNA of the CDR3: TGTGCCAGCGCAGCCCGGACAGGGTTAGGGGATGGCTACACCTTC. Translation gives CASAARTGLGDGYTF. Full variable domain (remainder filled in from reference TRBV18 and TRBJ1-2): NAGVMQNPRHLVRRRGQEARLRCSPMKGHSHVYWYRQLPEEGLKFMVYLQKENIIDESGMPKERFSAEFPKEGPSILRIQQVVRGDSAAYFCASAARTGLGDGYTFGSGTRLTVV.

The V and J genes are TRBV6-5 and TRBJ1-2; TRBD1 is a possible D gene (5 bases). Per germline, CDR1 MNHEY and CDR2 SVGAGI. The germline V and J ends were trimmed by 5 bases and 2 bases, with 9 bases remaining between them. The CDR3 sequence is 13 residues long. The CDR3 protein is CASSPRQNYGYTF. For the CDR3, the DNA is TGTGCCAGCAGTCCCCGACAGAACTATGGCTACACCTTC.

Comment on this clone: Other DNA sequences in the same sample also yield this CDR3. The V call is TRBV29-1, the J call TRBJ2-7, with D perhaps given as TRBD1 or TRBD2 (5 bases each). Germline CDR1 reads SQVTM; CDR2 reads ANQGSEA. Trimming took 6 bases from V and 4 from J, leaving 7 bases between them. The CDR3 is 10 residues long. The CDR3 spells CSVGDYEQYF. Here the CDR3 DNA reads TGCAGCGTGGGGGATTACGAGCAGTACTTC.

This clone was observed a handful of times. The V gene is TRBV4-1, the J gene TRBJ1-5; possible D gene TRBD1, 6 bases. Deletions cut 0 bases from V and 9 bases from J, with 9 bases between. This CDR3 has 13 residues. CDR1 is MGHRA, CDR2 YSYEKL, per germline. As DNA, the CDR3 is TGCGCCAGCAGCCAAGAACAGGGAAGGCCCCAGCATTTT. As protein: CASSQEQGRPQHF.